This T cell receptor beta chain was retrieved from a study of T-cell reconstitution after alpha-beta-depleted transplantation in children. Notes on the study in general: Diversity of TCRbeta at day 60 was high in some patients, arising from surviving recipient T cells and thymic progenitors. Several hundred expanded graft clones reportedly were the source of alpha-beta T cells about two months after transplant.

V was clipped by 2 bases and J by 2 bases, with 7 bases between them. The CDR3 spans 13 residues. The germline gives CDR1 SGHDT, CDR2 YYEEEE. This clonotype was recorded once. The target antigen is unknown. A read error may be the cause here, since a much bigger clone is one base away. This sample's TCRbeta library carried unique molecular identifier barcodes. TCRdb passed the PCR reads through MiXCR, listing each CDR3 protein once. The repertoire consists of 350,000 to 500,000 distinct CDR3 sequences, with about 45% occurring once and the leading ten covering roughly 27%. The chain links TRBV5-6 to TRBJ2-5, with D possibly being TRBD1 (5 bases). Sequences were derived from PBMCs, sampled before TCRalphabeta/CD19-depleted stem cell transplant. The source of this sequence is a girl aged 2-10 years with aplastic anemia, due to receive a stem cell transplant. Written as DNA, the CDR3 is TGTGCCAGCAGCTTCCGACAGCAAGAGACCCAGTACTTC. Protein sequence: CASSFRQQETQYF.